The 32 T cell receptor beta chains reported below all come from one sample, sequenced in a study of T cells after yellow fever vaccination (dated 2019 in TCRdb). Libraries were made using 5' RACE. Sequencing took place on an Illumina HiSeq 2500. TCRdb itself trimmed the public reads at Q25 with fastp, ran MiXCR and retained productive beta chains. Here each entry gathers all rows of one CDR3 protein and keeps the most common genes and DNA. The sample data list 450,000 to 600,000 distinct CDR3 sequences, and 17% of these were observed just once. The ten largest clones capture 15% to 20% of the sample. Read against the paper, the sample's treatment or condition label means: live attenuated yellow fever vaccine strain. Here the sequenced sample was PBMCs, taken 4 to 6 days after the first yellow fever vaccination. These receptors were taken from a man younger than 35 who received the YFV17D yellow fever vaccine.

This clonotype appeared a few times. The CDR3 bases are TGTGCCAGCACCCCCGCCACGGCGTTCACCGGGGAGCTGTTTTTT. This sequence encodes CASTPATAFTGELFF. The gene calls are TRBV2 and TRBJ2-2; D gene uncertain. Looked up from germline, CDR1 is SNHLY and CDR2 is FYNNEI. The CDR3 extends over 15 amino acids. Trimming took 7 bases from V and 4 from J, leaving 16 bases between them.

This chain connects TRBV6-1 to TRBJ1-2; 12 positions match TRBD1. J lost 11 bases, V lost 4 bases, and 8 bases had no gene match. CDR1 is MNHNS and CDR2 is SASEGT in the germline V gene. This CDR3 is built from 14 residues. The CDR3 loop reads CASSGDRGLPHYTF. The CDR3 nucleotides read TGTGCCAGCAGTGGGGACAGGGGGCTCCCCCATTACACCTTC.

This chain uses TRBV12-3 or TRBV12-4 with TRBJ1-4, with unresolved D. The CDR3 totals 16 residues. V was shortened by 5 bases and J by 0 bases, with 13 bases between the two germline ends. Here the CDR3 DNA reads TGTGCCAGCAGTCTCCTCATCGGATCAACTAATGAAAAACTGTTTTTT. Translation: CASSLLIGSTNEKLFF.

The rearrangement uses TRBV4-3 and TRBJ2-3; 11 bases line up with TRBD1. With 3 bases clipped from V and 4 bases from J, the junction kept 6 bases outside the gene matches. Germline lookup yields CDR1 LGHNA and CDR2 YSLEER. The CDR3 has 16 amino acids. The CDR3 sequence: CASSHTPGQGADTQYF. CDR3 nucleotides: TGCGCCAGCAGCCATACCCCGGGACAGGGGGCAGATACGCAGTATTTT.

The chain joins TRBV11-2 to TRBJ1-2; 8 bases agree with TRBD1. The germline CDR1 and CDR2 sequences are SGHAT and FQNNGV. Trimming removed 6 bases from V and 3 bases from J; junction bases left unmatched: 12. The CDR3 loop spans 16 amino acids. The CDR3 region is CASRIPFRTGHYGYTF. The CDR3 nucleotides read TGTGCCAGCAGGATCCCTTTCCGGACAGGGCACTATGGCTACACCTTC.

There are many counts of this clonotype. The chain employs TRBV12-3 or TRBV12-4 and TRBJ1-3; TRBD1 matches 7 bases. V gave up 6 bases and J gave up 1 base; unmatched junction bases: 6. The CDR3 consists of 15 residues. CDR3 coding DNA: TGTGCCAGCAGCCGGGGACAGCTATCTGGAAACACCATATATTTT. Its translation is CASSRGQLSGNTIYF.

This clonotype showed up just once. V gene TRBV4-2 combines with J gene TRBJ1-4; possibly TRBD1 for D (5 bases). Trimming shortened V by 4 bases and J by 5 bases, and 11 bases separated the two germline ends. There are 14 residues in the CDR3. The germline gives CDR1 LGHNA, CDR2 YNFKEQ. Here the CDR3 reads CASSPGRGNEKLFF. CDR3 DNA: TGTGCCAGCAGCCCCGGGCGGGGCAATGAAAAACTGTTTTTT.

V usage is TRBV29-1 and J usage is TRBJ2-1; TRBD2 might be the D (6 bases). CDR3 length equals 15 residues. Germline CDR1 is SQVTM and CDR2 is ANQGSEA. V lost 4 bases and J lost 4, with 17 bases in between. For the CDR3, the DNA is TGCAGCGTTGGCCGGCGTGATGGGAGGTACAATGAGCAGTTCTTC. Residues: CSVGRRDGRYNEQFF.

This clonotype was found a few times. The chain combines TRBV7-9 with TRBJ2-5; D unresolved. Trimming took off 0 bases at V and 5 bases at J, with 7 bases between the two ends. The CDR3 consists of 13 residues. Germline V gene lookup returns CDR1 SEHNR and CDR2 FQNEAQ (reference sequence). The DNA of the CDR3 is TGTGCCAGCAGCTTAGCTGTGACCGAGACCCAGTACTTC. It specifies CASSLAVTETQYF.

This rearrangement joins TRBV12-3 or TRBV12-4 to TRBJ1-3; the D gene is possibly TRBD1 (6 bases). V lost 5 bases to trimming and J lost 0 bases, with 14 bases between them. This CDR3 contains 16 residues. The CDR3 loop is CASSTMGASSGNTIYF. The CDR3, as DNA: TGTGCCAGCAGTACCATGGGGGCTAGCTCTGGAAACACCATATATTTT.

At least ten counts were recorded for this clonotype. This chain uses TRBV18 with TRBJ2-3; D gene uncertain. This CDR3 comprises 14 residues. Germline assignment: CDR1 KGHSH and CDR2 LQKENI. The ends were cut back, 0 bases at V and 1 base at J, with 5 bases in the middle. CDR3 amino acids: CASSPPTRTDTQYF. The CDR3 DNA sequence: TGTGCCAGCTCACCACCAACCCGCACAGATACGCAGTATTTT.

A remark on this clonotype: A read error may produce the germline difference seen at one junction end. The CDR3 region is CATYRAGIQNF. CDR3 sequence (DNA): TGTGCCACGTACAGGGCGGGCATTCAGAACTTC. The chain recombines TRBV7-2 with TRBJ2-4, with D perhaps matching TRBD1 (6 bases). The CDR3 has 11 residues. Germline-derived CDR1 and CDR2 are SGHTA and FQGNSA.

This clonotype was seen a handful of times. CDR3 in amino acids: CASSLDVWGGRTSTDTQYF. CDR3 DNA: TGTGCCAGCAGCTTAGACGTTTGGGGGGGCCGCACTAGCACAGATACGCAGTATTTT. The chain has TRBV11-2 and TRBJ2-3, with D possibly being TRBD2 (7 bases). V shed 0 bases and J shed 0 bases, with 19 bases lying between them. In germline, CDR1 is SGHAT, CDR2 FQNNGV. This CDR3 comprises 19 residues. Full variable domain (outside the CDR3, taken from reference TRBV11-2 and TRBJ2-3): EAGVAQSPRYKIIEKRQSVAFWCNPISGHATLYWYQQILGQGPKLLIQFQNNGVVDDSQLPKDRFSAERLKGVDSTLKIQPAKLEDSAVYLCASSLDVWGGRTSTDTQYFGPGTRLTVL.

At least ten counts were recorded for this clonotype. The V gene is TRBV5-5, the J gene TRBJ2-1; 9 bases align to TRBD2. Unmatched junction bases numbered 8, after V lost 2 bases and J lost 14 bases. The germline gives CDR1 SGHKS, CDR2 YYEKEE (reference sequence). The CDR3 runs to 13 residues. In DNA, the CDR3 is TGTGCCAGCAGCTTTCTTGCGGGGGGGCCGGAGTTCTTC. This sequence encodes CASSFLAGGPEFF. The full variable domain, its missing parts supplied by reference TRBV5-5 and TRBJ2-1, is DAGVTQSPTHLIKTRGQQVTLRCSPISGHKSVSWYQQVLGQGPQFIFQYYEKEERGRGNFPDRFSARQFPNYSSELNVNALLLGDSALYLCASSFLAGGPEFFGPGTRLTVL.

This clonotype turned up a few times. The J gene is TRBJ1-1, the V gene TRBV7-3; TRBD1 might be the D (5 bases). V gave up 3 bases and J gave up 4 bases, with 12 bases separating them. There are 14 residues in the CDR3. CDR1 and CDR2 (germline): SGHTA, FQGTGA. In nucleotides, the CDR3 is TGTGCCAGCAGCTTCACCCCAGGGTTCACTGAAGCTTTCTTT. Translated, it gives CASSFTPGFTEAFF.

In its sample, this clonotype was seen a few times. The chain employs TRBV20-1 and TRBJ2-5; 9 positions agree with TRBD2. Germline CDR1 is DFQATT and CDR2 is SNEGSKA (reference sequence). This CDR3 comprises 14 residues. V lost 3 bases, J lost 5 bases, and 7 bases stayed unmatched. Here the CDR3 DNA reads TGCAGTGCTAGCGCGGGGGGGCCTCTCGAGACCCAGTACTTC. It yields the protein CSASAGGPLETQYF.

In its sample, this clonotype was seen a few times. The V gene is TRBV2, the J gene TRBJ1-2; D call uncertain. The CDR3 is 14 residues long. Between the trimmed V and J ends, which lost 6 bases and 5 bases, there was a span of 16 bases. The germline gives CDR1 SNHLY, CDR2 FYNNEI. CDR3 sequence: CASSLDMGLYGYTF. CDR3 in DNA: TGTGCCAGCAGCCTAGACATGGGCTTGTATGGCTACACCTTC.

This clonotype was seen more than once but under ten times. The J gene is TRBJ2-3, the V gene TRBV7-3; 13 bases agree with TRBD2. V trimming: 1 base; J trimming: 7 bases; junction bases outside the gene matches: 14. The germline V gene encodes CDR1 SGHTA and CDR2 FQGTGA. CDR3 length equals 19 residues. CDR3 loop: CASSLKAGGTSGVRYTQYF. CDR3 coding DNA: TGTGCCAGCAGCTTAAAGGCCGGGGGGACTAGCGGGGTGAGGTATACGCAGTATTTT.

This clonotype was found a few times. This chain uses TRBV25-1 with TRBJ1-6, with D hard to call. This CDR3 is built from 13 residues. The ends were cut back, 7 bases at V and 12 bases at J, with 16 bases in the middle. Germline values: CDR1 MGHDK, CDR2 SYGVNS. Written as DNA, the CDR3 is TGTGCCAGCACCAAAATGGGAAGTGGACCCCTCCACTTT. Translation: CASTKMGSGPLHF.

The J gene is TRBJ2-7, the V gene TRBV25-1; unclear D gene. The CDR3 contains 13 residues. Trimming took 5 bases from V and 3 from J, leaving 11 bases between them. Per the germline V gene, CDR1 is MGHDK and CDR2 is SYGVNS. Here the CDR3 DNA reads TGTGCCAGCAGTTCACCTTACGACTACGAGCAGTACTTC. This sequence encodes CASSSPYDYEQYF.

J is TRBJ2-7 and V is TRBV6-5, with TRBD1 as a possible D gene (6 bases). CDR3 length: 12 amino acids. Per germline, CDR1 MNHEY and CDR2 SVGAGI. V was pared by 9 bases and J by 5 bases, with 14 bases between. This CDR3 reads CASRQVDDEQYF. DNA for the CDR3: TGTGCCAGTCGACAGGTCGACGACGAGCAGTACTTC.

At least ten counts were recorded for this clonotype. The junction does not match germline at one end; this may be a read error. V and J are TRBV5-1 and TRBJ1-3, with no clear D. The CDR3 contains 13 residues. Germline V lookup: CDR1 SGHRS, CDR2 YFSETQ. This CDR3 is CASSEGSGNTIYF. The DNA of the CDR3 is TGTGCCAGCAGTGAAGGCTCTGGAAACACCATATATTTT.

This clonotype was observed a few times. This sequence joins TRBV5-1 and TRBJ1-6; D is possibly TRBD1 (5 bases). The ends were cut back, 0 bases at V and 8 bases at J, with 12 bases in the middle. The CDR3 is 15 amino acids. Germline V gene data show CDR1 as SGHRS and CDR2 as YFSETQ. CDR3: CASSLERQGDSPLHF. CDR3 nucleotides: TGCGCCAGCAGCTTGGAACGGCAGGGCGATTCACCCCTCCACTTT.

The V gene is TRBV12-3 or TRBV12-4, the J gene TRBJ2-7, with a possible D match to TRBD1 (5 bases). Trimming cost V 8 bases and J 5 bases, with 10 bases left between them. CDR3 length equals 11 residues. The CDR3 loop is CASGWGDEQYV. The CDR3 DNA reads as TGTGCCAGCGGATGGGGCGACGAGCAGTACGTC.

This clonotype was recorded once. The CDR3 DNA follows: TGTGCCAGCTCACCAGGGGCGCCTGGTAATGAAAAACTGTTTTTT. It specifies CASSPGAPGNEKLFF. J is TRBJ1-4 and V is TRBV18; perhaps TRBD1 as D (5 bases). CDR1 is KGHSH, CDR2 LQKENI, per germline. This CDR3 is built from 15 residues. With 2 bases removed from V and 4 bases from J, the gap between germline ends came to 11 bases.

This clonotype has a handful of counts. The rearrangement uses TRBV20-1 and TRBJ1-5; D possibly corresponds to TRBD1 (6 bases). CDR3 length: 12 amino acids. From germline, CDR1 is DFQATT and CDR2 SNEGSKA (reference sequence). V was cut by 4 bases and J by 7 bases, with 11 bases left in between. This CDR3 reads CSAIQGSQPQHF. Written as DNA, the CDR3 is TGCAGTGCTATACAGGGTTCACAGCCCCAGCATTTT.

This clonotype occurred a few times. The J gene is TRBJ2-5, the V gene TRBV14; D tentatively reads TRBD1 or TRBD2 (6 bases each). The CDR3 runs to 15 residues. Germline values: CDR1 SGHDN, CDR2 FVKESK. V lost 4 bases, J lost 5 bases, and 17 bases lay in between. The CDR3 sequence is CASSRSPGARETQYF. CDR3 bases: TGTGCCAGCAGCCGGAGCCCGGGGGCGCGGGAGACCCAGTACTTC.

This clonotype was recorded a few times. The chain combines TRBV7-9 with TRBJ2-3; TRBD2 matches 9 bases. J lost 1 base, V lost 0 bases, and 2 bases had no gene match. The CDR3 runs 16 residues. The V gene's germline CDR1 is SEHNR and CDR2 FQNEAQ (reference sequence). CDR3 DNA sequence: TGTGCCAGCAGCTTAGCTCCTAGCGGGGGCACAGATACGCAGTATTTT. It specifies CASSLAPSGGTDTQYF.

The rearrangement links TRBV10-3 to TRBJ2-7, with D tentatively TRBD1 (7 bases). CDR1 is ENHRY, CDR2 SYGVKD, per germline. V was cut by 4 bases and J by 3 bases, with 13 bases left in between. CDR3 length: 14 residues. For the CDR3, the DNA is TGTGCCATCAGTGCCCAGGGGGAGGTCTACGAGCAGTACGTC. Protein: CAISAQGEVYEQYV.

This clonotype was seen a handful of times. A junction end diverges from the germline sequence, so it may reflect a read error. V is TRBV7-9 and J is TRBJ2-4, with D possibly being TRBD1 (5 bases). In germline, CDR1 is SEHNR, CDR2 FQNEAQ (reference sequence). This CDR3 has 14 residues. CDR3 loop: CASSLGSYREGHNF. The DNA of the CDR3 is TGTGCCAGCAGCTTAGGGTCCTATCGAGAAGGACACAACTTC.

The chain couples TRBV29-1 to TRBJ2-4; the D is unclear. The germline CDR1 and CDR2 sequences are SQVTM and ANQGSEA. The ends were cut back, 1 base at V and 9 bases at J, with 7 bases in the middle. This CDR3 spans 11 amino acids. The CDR3 DNA sequence: TGCAGCGTTGAAGGATACGGCATTCAGTACTTC. Its protein product is CSVEGYGIQYF.

This sequence joins TRBV11-2 and TRBJ2-3, with TRBD1 as a possible D gene (6 bases). Germline V gene data show CDR1 as SGHAT and CDR2 as FQNNGV. The CDR3 runs 15 residues. V was trimmed by 5 bases and J by 0 bases, leaving 12 bases between them. DNA of the CDR3: TGTGCCAGCAGCACGGACAGAATCAGCACAGATACGCAGTATTTT. This gives the protein CASSTDRISTDTQYF. Filled out from reference TRBV11-2 and TRBJ2-3, the complete variable domain reads EAGVAQSPRYKIIEKRQSVAFWCNPISGHATLYWYQQILGQGPKLLIQFQNNGVVDDSQLPKDRFSAERLKGVDSTLKIQPAKLEDSAVYLCASSTDRISTDTQYFGPGTRLTVL.